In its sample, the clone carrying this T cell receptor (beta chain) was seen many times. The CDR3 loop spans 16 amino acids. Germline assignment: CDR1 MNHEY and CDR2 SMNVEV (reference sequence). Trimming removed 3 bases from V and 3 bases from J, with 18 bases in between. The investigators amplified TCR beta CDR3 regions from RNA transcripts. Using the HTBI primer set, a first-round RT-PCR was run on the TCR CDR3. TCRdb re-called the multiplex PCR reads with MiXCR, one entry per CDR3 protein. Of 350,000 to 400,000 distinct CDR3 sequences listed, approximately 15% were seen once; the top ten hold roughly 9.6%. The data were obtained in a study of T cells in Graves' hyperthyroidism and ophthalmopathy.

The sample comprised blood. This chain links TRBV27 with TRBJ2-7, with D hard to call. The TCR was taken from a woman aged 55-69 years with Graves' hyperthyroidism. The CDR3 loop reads CASSFTPLTRHYEQYF. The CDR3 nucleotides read TGTGCCAGCAGTTTTACCCCCTTGACACGACACTACGAGCAGTACTTC.